These 2 T cell receptor beta chains share one sample of origin, sequenced in a study of long-term antiretroviral therapy in people with HIV (dated by TCRdb to between 2021 and 2024). The immunoSEQ hsTCRB v3.0 assay was used at survey level resolution to sequence the TRB variable region. The source is immuneACCESS, and TCRdb retained only in-frame sequences with V and J called. Part of the clones is not carried over; for the studies checked, unresolved V genes explain less than half of this, and the remainder is unexplained. The sample table holds over 25,000 clones, of which over 80% were seen once. The ten largest clonotypes hold roughly a tenth of the sample. Here the sequenced sample was unsorted PBMCs, taken 2.7 to 2.9 years after starting antiretroviral therapy. The origin of the receptors is a man aged 25 to 45 with HIV.

The chain uses TRBV28 and TRBJ1-5; D remains unclear. The CDR3 is 11 amino acids. Germline values: CDR1 MDHEN, CDR2 SYDVKM. V was pared by 8 bases and J by 0 bases, with 2 bases between. The CDR3 sequence is CASCSNQPQHF. CDR3 bases: TGTGCCAGCTGTAGCAATCAGCCCCAGCATTTT.

The chain couples TRBV2 to TRBJ1-2; D remains unclear. The V end was cut by 1 base, the J end by 4 bases, with 7 bases between. The CDR3 loop spans 13 amino acids. CDR1 and CDR2 (germline): SNHLY, FYNNEI. CDR3 sequence: CASSEEAVYGYTF. Here the CDR3 DNA reads TGTGCCAGCAGTGAAGAGGCCGTCTATGGCTACACCTTC.